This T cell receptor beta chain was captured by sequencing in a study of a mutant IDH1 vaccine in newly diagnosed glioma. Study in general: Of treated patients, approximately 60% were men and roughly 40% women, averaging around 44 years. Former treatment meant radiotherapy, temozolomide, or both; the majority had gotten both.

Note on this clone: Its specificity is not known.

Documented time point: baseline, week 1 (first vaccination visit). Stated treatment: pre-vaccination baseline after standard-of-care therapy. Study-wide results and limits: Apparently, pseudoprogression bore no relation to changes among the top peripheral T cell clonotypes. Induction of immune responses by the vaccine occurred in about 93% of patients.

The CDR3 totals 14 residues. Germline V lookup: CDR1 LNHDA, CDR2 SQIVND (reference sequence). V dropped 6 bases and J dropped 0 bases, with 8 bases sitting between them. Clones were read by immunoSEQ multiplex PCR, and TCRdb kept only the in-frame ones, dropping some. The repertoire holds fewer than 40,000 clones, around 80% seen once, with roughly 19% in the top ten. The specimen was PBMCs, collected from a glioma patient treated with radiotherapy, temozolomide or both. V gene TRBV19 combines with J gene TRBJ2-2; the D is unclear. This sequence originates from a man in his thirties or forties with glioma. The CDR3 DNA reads TGTGCCAGTAGAGGCAGAACGAACACCGGGGAGCTGTTTTTT. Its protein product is CASRGRTNTGELFF. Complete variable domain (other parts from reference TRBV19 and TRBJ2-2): DGGITQSPKYLFRKEGQNVTLSCEQNLNHDAMYWYRQDPGQGLRLIYYSQIVNDFQKGDIAEGYSVSREKKESFPLTVTSAQKNPTAFYLCASRGRTNTGELFFGEGSRLTVL.